This T cell receptor beta chain was documented in a study of regulatory T cells in long-lasting Graves disease. The germline V gene encodes CDR1 KGHDR and CDR2 SFDVKD. The CDR3 extends over 13 amino acids. The V end was cut by 4 bases, the J end by 9 bases, with 12 bases between. This clonotype was counted at least ten times. Indicated time point: newly diagnosed GD, antithyroid drugs for less than 3 months. The TCR library was made from RNA that had been extracted from PBMCs in TRIzol. The TCR beta library used iRepertoire HTBI primers with Arm-PCR amplification of CDR3. TCRdb fed the multiplex PCR reads into MiXCR, producing one record per CDR3 protein. Seen here are around 500,000 distinct CDR3 sequences, roughly 15% observed once, and the top ten hold approximately 25%. These data were also reused for a study on T cells in Graves' hyperthyroidism and ophthalmopathy.

The sample here was peripheral blood mononuclear cells (PBMCs), taken at new diagnosis, from a patient treated with antithyroid drugs. The V and J genes are TRBV24-1 and TRBJ2-1; weak D call: TRBD1 (7 bases). The sequence was obtained from a woman aged 35-65 years with Graves disease. Written as DNA, the CDR3 is TGTGCCACCAGTGAACGACAGGGACTTGAGCAGTTCTTC. Translated: CATSERQGLEQFF.